The table lists the clone carrying this T cell receptor beta chain with a few counts. Its antigen remains unidentified. This record belongs to a study of memory CD4+ T cells and cytomegalovirus serostatus. Using immunoSEQ multiplex PCR, the repertoire was profiled, and TCRdb retains in-frame clones only, with some absent. The sample gives under 55,000 clones, just under 80% of which show up once; 0.5% to 0.7% is in the top ten. Overall study findings and caveats: The CMV-associated TCR signature appears largely within the CD4+ memory repertoire. 67 of 164 known CMV-associated TCRbeta sequences appeared in CD4+ memory.

The sort gate was single viable CD3+CD4+CD8-CD45RO+ cells for memory CD4+ T cells. Serostatus was set by detecting CMV pp150, pp28, p38, p52 IgG. The receptor comes from an adult in good health and CMV-seronegative. The material sequenced was memory CD4+ T cells from blood.

The DNA for the CDR3 is TGTGCCAGCAGTTTTGTGGACAGGCTCAATCAGCCCCAGCATTTT. Translating it yields CASSFVDRLNQPQHF. The V gene is TRBV27, the J gene TRBJ1-5; 7 nucleotides line up with TRBD1. Germline CDR1 and CDR2: MNHEY and SMNVEV (reference sequence). The CDR3 has 15 amino acids. With 3 bases clipped from V and 3 bases from J, the junction kept 5 bases outside the gene matches.